The entry below describes one T cell receptor (beta chain). Its antigen has not been determined. Per-base qualities were not stored, and no clone one base away is much larger. TCRbeta CDR3 regions were amplified from genomic DNA by a two-step, bias-controlled multiplex PCR. The multiplex PCR used primers specific for every TRBV and TRBJ gene segment. The immunoSEQ Assay was used to generate the TCRbeta repertoire data. As for how the authors treated the data: A relative-frequency ratio and a modified nearest-neighbor algorithm were applied to filter and cluster reads so that closely related sequences were merged. IMGT annotation was followed for the assignment of V, D and J genes to CDR3 sequences. Template counts were quantified against synthetic TCR CDR3 analog sequences and normalized for PCR amplification bias. Only unique productive sequences, that is, in-frame CDR3 sequences lacking stop codons, were included in the analyses. Clonality, defined as 1 minus Pielou's evenness, and iChao1 richness were computed with the immunoSEQ Analyzer software. JMP was used for statistical testing, with Student's t-test or a non-parametric test applied depending on Shapiro-Wilk normality results. The source is immuneACCESS, and TCRdb retained only in-frame sequences with V and J called. Part of the clones is not carried over; for the studies checked, unresolved V genes explain less than half of this, and the remainder is unexplained. The V and J calls and clone size come from that table; D and trimming were worked out from the DNA. This sample gives around 5,900 clones in total; 95% to 98% of them show up just once. 0.65% to 0.95% of the sample lies in the top ten.

The record originates from a study of naive CD8 T cells in extremely preterm neonates (dated by TCRdb to the late 2010s). Regarding the research as a whole: The age range of the adult participants is stated as 25-50 years in the abstract but as 20-50 years in the methods. TCRbeta CDR3 repertoires of sorted naive CD8+ T cells were compared across four age groups: extremely preterm neonates, term neonates, young children and adults. The full study reports these points: Compared with the older groups, preterm CDR3s were shorter and closer to germline, carrying fewer N additions and showing less junctional trimming. Compared with all other age groups, preterm neonates showed significantly lower iChao1 richness (p < 0.05) along with an even clone distribution, indicating a less rich repertoire. A small sample size and variable productive template counts among preterm samples were noted by the authors as limitations. To track T cell development within individuals, the authors urged prospective longitudinal studies of preterm and term neonates. Preterm neonates shared more CDR3 nucleotide sequences (2.7%) than term neonates (0.4%), young children (around 0.03%) and adults (around 0.01%).

Trimming removed 6 bases from V and 2 bases from J, leaving 10 bases between the germline ends. The germline V gene (reference sequence) specifies MNHEY as CDR1 and SMNVEV as CDR2. Including the terminal cysteine and phenylalanine, the CDR3 comprises 14 residues. The kept DNA is CDR3 alone, 42 bases in frame from the first base. The peripheral blood donors were five healthy children aged about 16-60 months who were having elective routine surgery, plus five healthy nonsmoking adults. The adult controls were healthy nonsmokers aged about 20-55 years, with a median age of roughly 39 years. A FACSAria III cell sorter was used to sort live, Annexin V-negative naive CD8+ T cells (CD3+CD8+CD45RA+CCR7+). Between roughly 18,000 and 100,000 naive CD8+ T cells were sorted per sample. Mononuclear cells were isolated from diluted blood by Ficoll-Paque density gradient centrifugation. Before sorting, mononuclear cells were cryopreserved in about 10% DMSO plus 90% FBS and kept long term at -150 degrees C. Thawed cells were stained with Annexin V and antibodies against CD3, CD8, CCR7 and CD45RA. Genomic DNA was extracted from snap-frozen sorted cell pellets with the DNeasy Blood and Tissue Kit.

Recombination connected TRBV27 to TRBJ1-4; no D gene call is confident. Material for sequencing was naive CD8+ T cells from blood. The receptor was derived from a human donor in good health. The CDR3 in this case is CASSSGATNEKLFF. The base sequence is TGTGCCAGCAGCTCGGGAGCGACTAATGAAAAACTGTTTTTT.